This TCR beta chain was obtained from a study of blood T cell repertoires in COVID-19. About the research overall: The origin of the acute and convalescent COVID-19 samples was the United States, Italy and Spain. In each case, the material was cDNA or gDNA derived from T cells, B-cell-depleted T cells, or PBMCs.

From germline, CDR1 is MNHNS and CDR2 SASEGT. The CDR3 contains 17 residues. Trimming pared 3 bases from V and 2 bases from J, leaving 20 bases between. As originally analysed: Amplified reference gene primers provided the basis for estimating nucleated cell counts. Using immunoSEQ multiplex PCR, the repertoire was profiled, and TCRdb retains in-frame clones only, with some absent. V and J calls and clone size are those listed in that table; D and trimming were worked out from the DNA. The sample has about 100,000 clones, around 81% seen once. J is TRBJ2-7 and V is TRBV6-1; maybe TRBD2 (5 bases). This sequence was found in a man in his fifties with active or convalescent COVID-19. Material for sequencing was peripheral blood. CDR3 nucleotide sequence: TGTGCCAGCAGTGAGTATTCCCTCGGACTGGAGACCTACGAGCAGTACTTC. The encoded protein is CASSEYSLGLETYEQYF.